These 12 T cell receptor beta chains share one sample of origin, sequenced in a study of T cell repertoires in cytomegalovirus infection (dated by TCRdb to the late 2010s). Sequenced using an Illumina HiSeq 1500. Using fastp at Q25 and MiXCR, TCRdb reprocessed the public reads and kept productive beta chains. Rows matching on CDR3 protein sequence are summarized as one entry with the most common DNA and genes. The sample has 740,000 or so distinct CDR3 sequences on record, about 40% of them singletons. Around 2.6% of the sample is in the top ten clones. Sequenced: PBMCs. Every receptor here comes from a human donor in good health (CMV status not recorded). Some clones in this sample may be carry-over from other donors' samples.

This clonotype was counted many times. The chain is built from TRBV7-2 and TRBJ1-2, with 8 bases matching TRBD1. The CDR3 length is 16 residues. The J segment lost 4 bases and the V segment lost 1 base, leaving 8 bases of the junction unmatched. Per the germline V gene, CDR1 is SGHTA and CDR2 is FQGNSA. For the CDR3, the DNA is TGTGCCAGCAGCTTAGAAGACAGGGGTTGGGGCTATGGCTACACCTTC. Translating gives CASSLEDRGWGYGYTF. Complete variable domain (other parts from reference TRBV7-2 and TRBJ1-2): GAGVSQSPSNKVTEKGKDVELRCDPISGHTALYWYRQSLGQGLEFLIYFQGNSAPDKSGLPSDRFSAERTGGSVSTLTIQRTQQEDSAVYLCASSLEDRGWGYGYTFGSGTRLTVV.

The chain couples TRBV28 to TRBJ2-7; D is possibly TRBD1 (5 bases). The CDR3 length is 12 residues. CDR1 and CDR2 from the germline V gene are MDHEN and SYDVKM. The ends were cut back, 5 bases at V and 4 bases at J, with 9 bases in the middle. The CDR3 loop is CASSRQLYEQYF. In nucleotides, the CDR3 is TGTGCCAGCAGTAGACAGTTGTACGAGCAGTACTTC.

In this sample, this clonotype turned up many times. The chain uses TRBV7-2 and TRBJ1-2; weak D call: TRBD1 (6 bases). This CDR3 region has 13 residues. Germline values: CDR1 SGHTA, CDR2 FQGNSA. V was trimmed by 3 bases and J by 6 bases, leaving 11 bases between them. DNA for the CDR3: TGTGCCAGCAGCTTCCGAGGGGGGCATGGCTACACCTTC. Protein: CASSFRGGHGYTF.

Only a few counts were recorded for this clonotype. The rearrangement uses TRBV7-2 and TRBJ2-4, with no clear D. Trimming removed 2 bases at V and 0 bases at J, with 11 bases between. The germline CDR1 and CDR2 sequences are SGHTA and FQGNSA. This CDR3 contains 16 residues. The CDR3 DNA sequence: TGTGCCAGCAGCTTACTCGCTTCTCTAGCCAAAAACATTCAGTACTTC. It encodes CASSLLASLAKNIQYF.

This chain links TRBV5-1 with TRBJ2-3; D is ambiguous. With 2 bases removed from V and 2 bases from J, the gap between germline ends came to 6 bases. This CDR3 region has 13 residues. Germline assignment: CDR1 SGHRS and CDR2 YFSETQ. The chain's CDR3 is CASSFHYTDTQYF. Here the CDR3 DNA reads TGCGCCAGCAGCTTCCACTACACAGATACGCAGTATTTT.

The V gene is TRBV20-1, the J gene TRBJ2-5; 9 bases are shared with TRBD1. CDR1 and CDR2 from the germline V gene are DFQATT and SNEGSKA (reference sequence). The CDR3 runs 15 residues. V gave up 3 bases and J gave up 4 bases; unmatched junction bases: 9. CDR3 bases: TGCAGTGCTAGCACACCGGGACAGGGTCGAGAGACCCAGTACTTC. As protein: CSASTPGQGRETQYF.

This clonotype was seen ten or more times. The genes are TRBV7-2 and TRBJ1-5; tentatively, D is TRBD1 (5 bases). The CDR3 has 13 residues. Germline assignment: CDR1 SGHTA and CDR2 FQGNSA. The V and J ends lost 5 bases and 5 bases respectively, with 10 bases between them. The CDR3 DNA reads TGTGCCAGCAGCGTCGACAGTGATCAGCCCCAGCATTTT. Translating gives CASSVDSDQPQHF.

This clonotype has just a few counts. The V gene is TRBV4-1, the J gene TRBJ1-5, with 9 bases that match TRBD1. With V trimmed by 3 bases and J by 3 bases, 6 bases remained unmatched. The CDR3 length is 16 residues. The V gene's germline CDR1 is MGHRA and CDR2 YSYEKL. The CDR3 loop is CASSHWTGEINQPQHF. The CDR3 DNA sequence: TGCGCCAGCAGCCACTGGACAGGGGAAATCAATCAGCCCCAGCATTTT.

For this clonotype: This clone may be a read error of a much larger clone one base away. This CDR3 fails to terminate in the conserved phenylalanine or tryptophan, so it likely reflects a read error. J is TRBJ2-1 and V is TRBV28, with D possibly matching TRBD2 (5 bases). The CDR3 sequence is 11 residues long. Trimming removed 11 bases from V and 4 bases from J, with 9 bases in between. From germline, CDR1 is MDHEN and CDR2 SYDVKM. For the CDR3, the DNA is TGTGCCGGGTCGGGGTACAATGAGCAGTTCTTA. It translates to CAGSGYNEQFL.

This chain joins TRBV6-6 and TRBJ1-2; D is possibly TRBD1 (6 bases). The ends were cut back, 7 bases at V and 7 bases at J, with 13 bases in the middle. This CDR3 contains 12 residues. Germline V CDR1 and CDR2: MNHNY, SVGAGI (reference sequence). The CDR3 bases are TGTGCCAGCACTACCGGGGGGGCTGGCTACACCTTC. Translated: CASTTGGAGYTF.

The rearrangement joins TRBV7-4 to TRBJ2-7, with 8 bases that match TRBD1. CDR3 length equals 15 residues. Germline V gene sequence: CDR1 SGHVT, CDR2 SQSDAQ. Trimming at V came to 5 bases and at J to 9 bases, leaving 15 bases not matched to a gene. CDR3 DNA: TGTGCCAGCAGCCCCAGGACAGGGCCATTCCTACGGCAGTACTTC. It translates to CASSPRTGPFLRQYF.

The chain is built from TRBV20-1 and TRBJ1-5; 8 nucleotides line up with TRBD1. After removal of 5 bases from V and 6 bases from J, the junction contained 3 bases not matched to a gene. Germline-derived CDR1 and CDR2 are DFQATT and SNEGSKA (reference sequence). This CDR3 region has 12 residues. CDR3: CSAWTGSQPQHF. In nucleotides, the CDR3 is TGCAGTGCTTGGACAGGGTCTCAGCCCCAGCATTTT.